The clone carrying this T cell receptor beta chain appeared many times. This entry belongs to a study of early T cells in non-severe SARS-CoV-2 infection. Individual cDNA molecules each received unique molecular identifiers attached to them. TCRdb recomputed calls from the 5' RACE reads with MiXCR, one row per CDR3 protein. The sample carries about 32,000 distinct CDR3 sequences, more than 4.5% recorded once. V was pared by 3 bases and J by 4 bases, with 7 bases between. CDR1 and CDR2 from the germline V gene are SGHTA and FQGTGA. The CDR3 totals 13 residues. The V and J genes are TRBV7-3 and TRBJ2-1; D is ambiguous. Material for sequencing was whole blood. The clonotype comes from an adult who was a healthcare worker with PCR-confirmed SARS-CoV-2 infection or an uninfected control (not recorded which). CDR3 loop: CASSFYGYNEQFF. CDR3 DNA sequence: TGTGCCAGCAGCTTCTACGGATACAATGAGCAGTTCTTC.